This record covers a single TCR beta chain. Germline V gene data show CDR1 as MGHRA and CDR2 as YSYEKL. The CDR3 loop spans 16 amino acids. The V gene end was trimmed by 1 base and the J gene end by 7 bases; junction bases not matched to a gene: 12. From the PCR reads, TCRdb called clonotypes with MiXCR, one entry per CDR3 protein. This table has about 640,000 distinct CDR3 sequences, approximately 20% appearing once. The sample comes from a study of molecular identifiers for immune sequencing clone quantification. The specimen was naive CD8+ T cells from blood, with Jurkat cell RNA spiked in. Regarding subset: FACS-sorted CD8+CD4-CCR7+CD45RA+ naive T cells. This TCR came from a human donor in good health. Some libraries in this study had Jurkat cell RNA spiked in. This chain links TRBV4-1 with TRBJ2-7, with TRBD2 identical over 8 bases. The CDR3 sequence: CASSQVGPAGVWEQYF. CDR3 sequence (DNA): TGCGCCAGCAGCCAAGTGGGACCAGCGGGAGTTTGGGAGCAGTACTTC.